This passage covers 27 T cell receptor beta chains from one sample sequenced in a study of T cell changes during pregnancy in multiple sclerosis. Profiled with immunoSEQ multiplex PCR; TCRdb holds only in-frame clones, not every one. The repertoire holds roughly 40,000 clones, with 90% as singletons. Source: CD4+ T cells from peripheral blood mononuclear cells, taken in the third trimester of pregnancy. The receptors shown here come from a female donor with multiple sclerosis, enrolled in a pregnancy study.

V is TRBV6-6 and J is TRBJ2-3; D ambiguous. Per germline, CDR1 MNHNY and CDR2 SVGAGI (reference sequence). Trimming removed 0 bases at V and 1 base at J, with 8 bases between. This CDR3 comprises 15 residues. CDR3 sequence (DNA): TGTGCCAGCAGTTACTCGATGGCGGGCACAGATACGCAGTATTTT. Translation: CASSYSMAGTDTQYF.

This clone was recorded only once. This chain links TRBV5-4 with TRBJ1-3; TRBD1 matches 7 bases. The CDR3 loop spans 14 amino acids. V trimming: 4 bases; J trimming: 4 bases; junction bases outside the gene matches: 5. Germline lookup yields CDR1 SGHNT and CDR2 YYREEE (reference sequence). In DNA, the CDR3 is TGTGCCAGCAGCGCGGGACAGCGCGGAAACACCATATATTTT. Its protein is CASSAGQRGNTIYF.

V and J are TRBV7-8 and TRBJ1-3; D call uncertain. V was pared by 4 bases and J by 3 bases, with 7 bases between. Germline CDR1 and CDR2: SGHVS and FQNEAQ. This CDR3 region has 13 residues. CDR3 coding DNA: TGTGCCAGCAGCTCGTCCGGTGGAAACACCATATATTTT. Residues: CASSSSGGNTIYF.

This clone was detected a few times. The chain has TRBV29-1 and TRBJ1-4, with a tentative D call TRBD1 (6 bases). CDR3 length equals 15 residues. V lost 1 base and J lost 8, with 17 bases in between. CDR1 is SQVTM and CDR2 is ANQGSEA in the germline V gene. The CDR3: CSVEGSRGAGEKLFF. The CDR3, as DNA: TGCAGCGTTGAAGGCAGCAGGGGAGCAGGGGAAAAACTGTTTTTT.

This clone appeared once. The DNA for the CDR3 is TGTGCCAGCAGGACGGGGACAGGGAGGAATAATGAAAAACTGTTTTTT. Translated: CASRTGTGRNNEKLFF. The chain couples TRBV2 to TRBJ1-4; 9 nucleotides align to TRBD1. The CDR3 sequence is 16 residues long. Germline lookup yields CDR1 SNHLY and CDR2 FYNNEI. J was trimmed by 4 bases and V by 6 bases; bases with no gene match: 9. Full variable domain (missing parts from reference TRBV2 and TRBJ1-4): EPEVTQTPSHQVTQMGQEVILRCVPISNHLYFYWYRQILGQKVEFLVSFYNNEISEKSEIFDDQFSVERPDGSNFTLKIRSTKLEDSAMYFCASRTGTGRNNEKLFFGSGTQLSVL.

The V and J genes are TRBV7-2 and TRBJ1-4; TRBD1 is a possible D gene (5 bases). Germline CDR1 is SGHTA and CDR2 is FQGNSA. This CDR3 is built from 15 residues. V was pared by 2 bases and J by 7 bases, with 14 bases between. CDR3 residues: CASSLLATAPEKLFF. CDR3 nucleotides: TGTGCCAGCAGCTTACTCGCGACAGCCCCTGAAAAACTGTTTTTT.

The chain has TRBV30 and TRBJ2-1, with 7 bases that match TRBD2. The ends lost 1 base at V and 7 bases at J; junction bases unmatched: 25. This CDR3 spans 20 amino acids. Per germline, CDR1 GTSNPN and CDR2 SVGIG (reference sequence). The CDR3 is CAWSGGREKRPGGGVNEQFF. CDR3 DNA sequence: TGTGCCTGGAGTGGCGGGCGGGAGAAGCGGCCGGGGGGAGGGGTTAATGAGCAGTTCTTC. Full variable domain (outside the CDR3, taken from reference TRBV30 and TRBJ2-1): SQTIHQWPATLVQPVGSPLSLECTVEGTSNPNLYWYRQAAGRGLQLLFYSVGIGQISSEVPQNLSASRPQDRQFILSSKKLLLSDSGFYLCAWSGGREKRPGGGVNEQFFGPGTRLTVL.

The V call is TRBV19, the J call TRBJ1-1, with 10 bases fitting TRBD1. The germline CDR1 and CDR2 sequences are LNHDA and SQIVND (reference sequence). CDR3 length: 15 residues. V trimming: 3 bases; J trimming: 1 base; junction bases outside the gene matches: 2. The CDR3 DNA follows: TGTGCCAGTAGTATGACAGGGGGCCCGAACACTGAAGCTTTCTTT. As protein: CASSMTGGPNTEAFF.

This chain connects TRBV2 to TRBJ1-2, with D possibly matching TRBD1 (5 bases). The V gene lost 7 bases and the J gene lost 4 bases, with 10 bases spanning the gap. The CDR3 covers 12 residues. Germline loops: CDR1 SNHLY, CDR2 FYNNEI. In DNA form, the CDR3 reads TGTGCCAGCACCCCCCAGGGCTATGGCTACACCTTC. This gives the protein CASTPQGYGYTF.

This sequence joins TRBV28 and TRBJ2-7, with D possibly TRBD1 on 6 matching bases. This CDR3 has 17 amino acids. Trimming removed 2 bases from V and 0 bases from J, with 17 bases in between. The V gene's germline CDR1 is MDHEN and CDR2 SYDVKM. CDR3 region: CASSLGGWGHSSYEQYF. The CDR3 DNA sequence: TGTGCCAGCAGTTTAGGCGGATGGGGACATAGCTCCTACGAGCAGTACTTC.

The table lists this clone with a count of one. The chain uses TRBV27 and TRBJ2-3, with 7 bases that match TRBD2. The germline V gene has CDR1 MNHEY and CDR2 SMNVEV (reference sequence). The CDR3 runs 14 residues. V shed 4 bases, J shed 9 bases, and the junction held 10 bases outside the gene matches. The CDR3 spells CASSSSTSVGTQYF. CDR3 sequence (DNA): TGTGCCAGCAGTTCCTCCACTAGCGTTGGCACGCAGTATTTT.

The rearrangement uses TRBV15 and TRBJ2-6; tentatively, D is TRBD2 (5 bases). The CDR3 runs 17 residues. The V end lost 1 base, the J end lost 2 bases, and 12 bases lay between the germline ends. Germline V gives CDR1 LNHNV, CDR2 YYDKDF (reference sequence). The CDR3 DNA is TGTGCCACCAGCAGAGCAGCCGGACTCCCTGGGGCCAACGTCCTGACTTTC. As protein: CATSRAAGLPGANVLTF.

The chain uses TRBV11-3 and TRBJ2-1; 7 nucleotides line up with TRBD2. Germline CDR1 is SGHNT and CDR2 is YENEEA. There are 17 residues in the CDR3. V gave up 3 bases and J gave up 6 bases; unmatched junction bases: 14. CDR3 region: CASSLGRGRDVINEQFF. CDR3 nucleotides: TGTGCCAGCAGCTTGGGGCGTGGGAGGGACGTAATCAATGAGCAGTTCTTC.

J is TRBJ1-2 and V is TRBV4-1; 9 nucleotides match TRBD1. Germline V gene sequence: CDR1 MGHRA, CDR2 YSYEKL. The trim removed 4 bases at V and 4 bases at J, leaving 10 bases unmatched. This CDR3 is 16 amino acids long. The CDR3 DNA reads TGCGCCAGCAGCCGAACGACAGGGGGGTCGATCTATGGCTACACCTTC. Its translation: CASSRTTGGSIYGYTF.

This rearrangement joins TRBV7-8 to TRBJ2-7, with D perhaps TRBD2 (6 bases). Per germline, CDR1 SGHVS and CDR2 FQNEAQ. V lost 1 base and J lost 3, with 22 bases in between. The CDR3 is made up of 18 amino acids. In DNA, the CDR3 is TGTGCCAGCAGCTTAGTGGTTCGGGGGACCTCGTCCATCTACGAGCAGTACTTC. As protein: CASSLVVRGTSSIYEQYF.

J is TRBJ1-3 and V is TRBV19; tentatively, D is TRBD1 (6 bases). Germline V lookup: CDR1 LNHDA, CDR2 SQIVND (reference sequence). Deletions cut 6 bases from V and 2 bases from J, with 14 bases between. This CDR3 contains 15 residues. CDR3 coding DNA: TGTGCCAGTAGGCCCACACAGGGACCTGGAAACACCATATATTTT. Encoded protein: CASRPTQGPGNTIYF.

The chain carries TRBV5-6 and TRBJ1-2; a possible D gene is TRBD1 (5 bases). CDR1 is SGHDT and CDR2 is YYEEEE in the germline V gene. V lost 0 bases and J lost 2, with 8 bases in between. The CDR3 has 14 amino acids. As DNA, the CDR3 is TGTGCCAGCAGCTTGGGGGGGGTAAACTATGGCTACACCTTC. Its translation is CASSLGGVNYGYTF.

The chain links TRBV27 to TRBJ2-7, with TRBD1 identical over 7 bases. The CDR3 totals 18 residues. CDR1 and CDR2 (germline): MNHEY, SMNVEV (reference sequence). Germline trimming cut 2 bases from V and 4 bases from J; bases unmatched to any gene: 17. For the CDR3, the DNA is TGTGCCAGCAGTTTAAACCGCAACTACTTTGGACAGGAGTACGAGCAGTACTTC. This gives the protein CASSLNRNYFGQEYEQYF.

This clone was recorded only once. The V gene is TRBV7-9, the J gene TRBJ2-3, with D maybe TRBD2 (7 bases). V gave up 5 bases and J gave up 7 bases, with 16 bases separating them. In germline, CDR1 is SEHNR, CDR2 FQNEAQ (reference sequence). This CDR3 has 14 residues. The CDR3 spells CASSGRDKTNTQYF. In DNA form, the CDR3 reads TGTGCCAGCAGCGGGAGGGACAAAACAAATACGCAGTATTTT.

Written as DNA, the CDR3 is TGTGCCAGCAGCCAAGTAAGCGGGAGTCGAAATGAGCAGTTCTTC. Translating it yields CASSQVSGSRNEQFF. This sequence joins TRBV4-2 and TRBJ2-1, with TRBD2 identical over 8 bases. With 1 base clipped from V and 7 bases from J, the junction kept 6 bases outside the gene matches. The CDR3 loop spans 15 amino acids. In germline, CDR1 is LGHNA, CDR2 YNFKEQ.

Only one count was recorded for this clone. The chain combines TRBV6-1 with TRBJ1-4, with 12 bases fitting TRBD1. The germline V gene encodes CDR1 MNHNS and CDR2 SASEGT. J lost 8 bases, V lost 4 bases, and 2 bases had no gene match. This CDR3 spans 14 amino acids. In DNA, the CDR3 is TGTGCCAGCAGTGGGGACAGGGGGCTCGAAAAACTGTTTTTT. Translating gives CASSGDRGLEKLFF.

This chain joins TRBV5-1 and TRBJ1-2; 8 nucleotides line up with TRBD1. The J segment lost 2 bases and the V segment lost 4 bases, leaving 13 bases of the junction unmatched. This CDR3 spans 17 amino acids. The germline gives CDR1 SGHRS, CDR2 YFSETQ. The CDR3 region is CASSHRTGTNINYGYTF. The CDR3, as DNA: TGCGCCAGCAGCCACAGGACAGGGACCAATATAAACTATGGCTACACCTTC.

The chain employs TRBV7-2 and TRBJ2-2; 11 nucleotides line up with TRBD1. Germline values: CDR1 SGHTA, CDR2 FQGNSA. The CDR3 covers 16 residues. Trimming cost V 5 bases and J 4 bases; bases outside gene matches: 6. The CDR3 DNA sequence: TGTGCCAGCAGCCCCCACGGGACAGGGGGCACCGGGGAGCTGTTTTTT. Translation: CASSPHGTGGTGELFF.

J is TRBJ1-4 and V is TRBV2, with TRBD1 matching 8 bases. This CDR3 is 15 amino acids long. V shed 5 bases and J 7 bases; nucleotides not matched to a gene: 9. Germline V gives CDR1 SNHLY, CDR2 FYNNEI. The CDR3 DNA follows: TGTGCCAGCAGTTCTCACAGGGGGATAGGTGAAAAACTGTTTTTT. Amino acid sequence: CASSSHRGIGEKLFF.

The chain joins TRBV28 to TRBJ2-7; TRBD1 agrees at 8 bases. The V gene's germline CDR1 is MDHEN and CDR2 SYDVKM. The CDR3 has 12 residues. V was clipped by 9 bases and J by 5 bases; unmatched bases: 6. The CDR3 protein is CASWTGRNEQYF. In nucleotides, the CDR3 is TGTGCCAGTTGGACAGGGCGCAACGAGCAGTACTTC.

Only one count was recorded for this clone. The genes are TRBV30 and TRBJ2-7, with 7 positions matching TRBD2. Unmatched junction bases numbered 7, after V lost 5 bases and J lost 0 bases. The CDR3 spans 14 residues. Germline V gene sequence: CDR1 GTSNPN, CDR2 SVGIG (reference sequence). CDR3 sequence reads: CAWGGGSPSYEQYF. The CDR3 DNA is TGTGCCTGGGGGGGAGGGTCACCCTCCTACGAGCAGTACTTC.

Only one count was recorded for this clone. CDR3 protein: CASSFFGRDTQYF. Here the CDR3 DNA reads TGTGCCAGCAGTTTCTTCGGTAGAGATACGCAGTATTTT. The chain couples TRBV28 to TRBJ2-3, with D uncertain. Germline V gene data show CDR1 as MDHEN and CDR2 as SYDVKM. The CDR3 totals 13 residues. Trimming pared 3 bases from V and 5 bases from J, leaving 9 bases between.